This T cell receptor (beta chain) is drawn from a study of early T cells in non-severe SARS-CoV-2 infection. Each single cDNA molecule received a unique molecular identifier. In TCRdb, the 5' RACE reads were re-called with MiXCR into one record per CDR3 protein. The sample records about 82,000 distinct CDR3 sequences, roughly an eighth being singletons. This clonotype occurred many times. Trimming took off 3 bases at V and 0 bases at J, with 9 bases between the two ends. The CDR3 is 14 residues long. The rearrangement joins TRBV12-3 or TRBV12-4 to TRBJ2-7; no definite D call. This clonotype originated in an adult who was a healthcare worker with PCR-confirmed SARS-CoV-2 infection or an uninfected control (not recorded which). The source material was whole blood. The CDR3 is CASSFQAASYEQYF. DNA of the CDR3: TGTGCCAGCAGTTTTCAGGCAGCCTCCTACGAGCAGTACTTC.